These 18 T cell receptor beta chains were sequenced from one sample in a study of blood T cell repertoires in COVID-19. The protocol was immunoSEQ multiplex PCR, while the TCRdb copy is restricted to in-frame clones and leaves out a portion. In the table there are 300,000 to 350,000 clones, over 80% of which are singletons. Material: PBMCs or T cells enriched from blood (not recorded which). These receptors originate from a man aged 30 to 45 who had recovered from COVID-19.

This clone occurred many times. The same CDR3 is also encoded by other DNA sequences in this sample. This chain links TRBV7-9 with TRBJ1-6; D call uncertain. The CDR3 spans 14 residues. Germline assignment: CDR1 SEHNR and CDR2 FQNEAQ (reference sequence). V gave up 1 base and J gave up 4 bases, with 5 bases separating them. CDR3 in DNA: TGTGCCAGCAGCTTAGAACAGTATAATTCACCCCTCCACTTT. Amino acid sequence: CASSLEQYNSPLHF.

The chain couples TRBV27 to TRBJ1-1; D possibly corresponds to TRBD1 (6 bases). V lost 0 bases to trimming and J lost 0 bases, with 11 bases between them. Germline V gene lookup returns CDR1 MNHEY and CDR2 SMNVEV (reference sequence). The CDR3 is made up of 16 amino acids. The DNA for the CDR3 is TGTGCCAGCAGTTTATCCCAGGGGTATATGAACACTGAAGCTTTCTTT. It specifies CASSLSQGYMNTEAFF.

The chain links TRBV30 to TRBJ1-1, with D unclear. V lost 4 bases and J 2 bases, leaving 11 bases between the germline ends. In germline, CDR1 is GTSNPN, CDR2 SVGIG (reference sequence). CDR3 length equals 13 residues. CDR3 residues: CAWTPRLNTEAFF. The CDR3 DNA reads as TGTGCCTGGACCCCGCGGCTTAACACTGAAGCTTTCTTT.

The chain carries TRBV5-6 and TRBJ2-1, with 10 bases aligning to TRBD2. Germline V lookup: CDR1 SGHDT, CDR2 YYEEEE. With 1 base clipped from V and 8 bases from J, the junction kept 6 bases outside the gene matches. CDR3 length equals 15 residues. The CDR3 region has the DNA TGTGCCAGCAGCTTGATGGCTAGCGGGGGCGATGAGCAGTTCTTC. This encodes CASSLMASGGDEQFF.

The chain recombines TRBV12-5 with TRBJ2-1; 12 bases line up with TRBD2. Germline loops: CDR1 LGHNT, CDR2 FRNRAP. Germline trimming cut 1 base from V and 5 bases from J; bases unmatched to any gene: 3. The CDR3 consists of 16 residues. The CDR3 loop is CASGLGTSGDNNEQFF. DNA for the CDR3: TGTGCTAGTGGTTTGGGGACTAGCGGGGACAACAATGAGCAGTTCTTC.

The chain uses TRBV18 and TRBJ1-2; no definite D call. The CDR3 contains 14 residues. CDR1 is KGHSH, CDR2 LQKENI, per germline. V gave up 3 bases and J gave up 4 bases, with 12 bases separating them. CDR3 DNA: TGTGCCAGCTCACCGGAAGAGGCCGGCTATGGCTACACCTTC. It yields the protein CASSPEEAGYGYTF.

The J gene is TRBJ2-6, the V gene TRBV2; tentative D call: TRBD1 (6 bases). V lost 6 bases, J lost 0 bases, and 12 bases lay in between. Germline CDR1 reads SNHLY; CDR2 reads FYNNEI. The CDR3 loop spans 16 amino acids. CDR3 loop: CASRATGSSGANVLTF. In nucleotides, the CDR3 is TGTGCCAGCAGGGCAACAGGGAGCTCTGGGGCCAACGTCCTGACTTTC.

V gene TRBV6-5 combines with J gene TRBJ1-3, with 7 bases fitting TRBD1. CDR1 is MNHEY and CDR2 is SVGAGI in the germline V gene. Trimming removed 0 bases from V and 4 bases from J; junction bases left unmatched: 3. The CDR3 totals 15 residues. CDR3 protein: CASSYSGQTGNTIYF. For the CDR3, the DNA is TGTGCCAGCAGTTACTCGGGACAGACCGGAAACACCATATATTTT.

This clone was seen more than once but under ten times. The chain recombines TRBV2 with TRBJ2-1; 7 positions agree with TRBD1. The CDR3 has 13 amino acids. Trimming removed 6 bases from V and 7 bases from J; junction bases left unmatched: 6. Germline CDR1 reads SNHLY; CDR2 reads FYNNEI. The CDR3 region has the DNA TGTGCCAGCAGCGGACAGGTTGGAAATGAGCAGTTCTTC. This codes for CASSGQVGNEQFF.

This sequence joins TRBV14 and TRBJ2-3; TRBD2 aligns across 14 bases. Germline CDR1 is SGHDN and CDR2 is FVKESK. V lost 4 bases, J lost 3 bases, and 3 bases stayed unmatched. CDR3 length: 16 amino acids. As DNA, the CDR3 is TGTGCCAGCAGCCCTGGACTAGCGGGGGGAACAGATACGCAGTATTTT. Translation: CASSPGLAGGTDTQYF.

The chain combines TRBV6-5 with TRBJ1-1, with TRBD1 as a possible D gene (6 bases). The V gene lost 4 bases and the J gene lost 0 bases, with 12 bases spanning the gap. The CDR3 is 15 amino acids. The germline V gene has CDR1 MNHEY and CDR2 SVGAGI. CDR3 coding DNA: TGTGCCAGCAGTTCAAACAGGGCTATGAACACTGAAGCTTTCTTT. Residues: CASSSNRAMNTEAFF.

V usage is TRBV21-1 and J usage is TRBJ1-3; TRBD1, the table's D call, was not compared with the DNA. TRBV21-1 is described as a pseudogene. This CDR3 has 20 amino acids. CDR3 sequence: CASSLTPGQGDRGSGNTIYF. The CDR3 region has the DNA TGTGCCAGCAGTCTTACCCCGGGACAGGGTGATCGAGGGTCTGGAAACACCATATATTTT.

V usage is TRBV5-1 and J usage is TRBJ2-2; TRBD1 agrees at 8 bases. The germline gives CDR1 SGHRS, CDR2 YFSETQ. CDR3 length equals 15 residues. The ends lost 0 bases at V and 4 bases at J; junction bases unmatched: 2. CDR3 coding DNA: TGCGCCAGCAGCTTGGGTGGGACAGGCACCGGGGAGCTGTTTTTT. Translating it yields CASSLGGTGTGELFF.

V is TRBV24-1 and J is TRBJ2-5; 12 nucleotides agree with TRBD2. Trimming took 2 bases from V and 5 from J; bases not matched to a gene: 5. CDR1 is KGHDR and CDR2 is SFDVKD in the germline V gene. This CDR3 region has 16 residues. The CDR3 bases are TGTGCCACCAGTGATTGGGCTAGCGGGGGGGCGGAGACCCAGTACTTC. It translates to CATSDWASGGAETQYF.

V and J are TRBV6-5 and TRBJ2-5; TRBD2 aligns across 10 bases. The CDR3 is 15 amino acids. J lost 4 bases, V lost 0 bases, and 2 bases had no gene match. Germline values: CDR1 MNHEY, CDR2 SVGAGI. CDR3 nucleotides: TGTGCCAGCAGTTACTCAGCGGGGGGGCGAGAGACCCAGTACTTC. Its protein is CASSYSAGGRETQYF.

V usage is TRBV3-1 (or the pseudogene TRBV3-2) and J usage is TRBJ2-1, with 14 bases lining up with TRBD2. The V and J ends lost 6 bases and 7 bases, in that order; junction bases with no gene match: 11. Germline V CDR1 and CDR2: LGHDT, YNNKEL (reference sequence). There are 17 residues in the CDR3. CDR3 bases: TGTGCCAGCAGTTCCACCGGACTAGCGGGGGGACGTAATGAGCAGTTCTTC. This translates into CASSSTGLAGGRNEQFF.

This chain uses TRBV19 with TRBJ1-5; possibly TRBD1 for D (5 bases). The germline V and J ends were trimmed by 7 bases and 0 bases, with 13 bases remaining between them. The CDR3 runs 15 residues. The germline gives CDR1 LNHDA, CDR2 SQIVND (reference sequence). In DNA, the CDR3 is TGTGCCAGTAATGGGGCAGTCTATAGCAATCAGCCCCAGCATTTT. This sequence encodes CASNGAVYSNQPQHF.

This rearrangement joins TRBV19 to TRBJ1-2, with D possibly TRBD1 on 5 matching bases. Germline loops: CDR1 LNHDA, CDR2 SQIVND (reference sequence). The CDR3 runs to 14 residues. V lost 7 bases and J lost 3, with 15 bases in between. CDR3 protein: CASIPPGQDYGYTF. As DNA, the CDR3 is TGTGCCAGTATCCCCCCCGGACAAGACTATGGCTACACCTTC. Full variable domain (remainder filled in from reference TRBV19 and TRBJ1-2): DGGITQSPKYLFRKEGQNVTLSCEQNLNHDAMYWYRQDPGQGLRLIYYSQIVNDFQKGDIAEGYSVSREKKESFPLTVTSAQKNPTAFYLCASIPPGQDYGYTFGSGTRLTVV.